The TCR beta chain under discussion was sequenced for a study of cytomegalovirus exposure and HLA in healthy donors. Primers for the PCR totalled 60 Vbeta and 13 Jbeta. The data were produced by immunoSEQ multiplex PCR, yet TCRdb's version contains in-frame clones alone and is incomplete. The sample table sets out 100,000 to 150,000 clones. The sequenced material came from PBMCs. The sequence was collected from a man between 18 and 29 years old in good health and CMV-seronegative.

CDR3 in amino acids: CASSYSVNEQFF. CDR3 in DNA: TGTGCCAGCAGCTACAGTGTGAATGAGCAGTTCTTC. V and J are TRBV7-9 and TRBJ2-1, with D hard to call. The CDR3 sequence is 12 residues long. Germline assignment: CDR1 SEHNR and CDR2 FQNEAQ (reference sequence). V was shortened by 4 bases and J by 7 bases, with 8 bases between the two germline ends.